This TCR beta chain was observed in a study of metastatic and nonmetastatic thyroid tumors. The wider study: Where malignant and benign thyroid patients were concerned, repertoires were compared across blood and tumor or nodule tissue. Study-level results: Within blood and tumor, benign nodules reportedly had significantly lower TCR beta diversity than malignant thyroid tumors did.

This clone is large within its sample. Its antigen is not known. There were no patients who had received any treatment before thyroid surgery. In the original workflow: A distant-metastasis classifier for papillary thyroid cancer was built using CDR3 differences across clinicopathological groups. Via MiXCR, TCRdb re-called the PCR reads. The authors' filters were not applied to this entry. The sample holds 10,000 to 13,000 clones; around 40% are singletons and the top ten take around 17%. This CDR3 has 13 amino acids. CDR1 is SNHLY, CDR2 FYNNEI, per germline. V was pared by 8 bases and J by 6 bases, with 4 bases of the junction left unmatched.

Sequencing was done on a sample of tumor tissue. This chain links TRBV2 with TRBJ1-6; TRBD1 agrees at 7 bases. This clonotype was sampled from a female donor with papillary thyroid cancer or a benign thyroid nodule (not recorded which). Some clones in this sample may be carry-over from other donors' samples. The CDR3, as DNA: TGTGCCAGCCAGGGACAGAGTAATTCACCCCTCCACTTT. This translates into CASQGQSNSPLHF.